This passage covers 10 T cell receptor beta chains from one sample sequenced in a study of Graves' ophthalmopathy and Graves' hyperthyroidism. Researchers took RNA transcripts and amplified TCR beta CDR3 regions from them. RT-PCR with HTBI primers came first, then second-round multiplex PCR. TCRdb processed the multiplex PCR reads anew with MiXCR; each CDR3 protein has one entry. Here the sample spans hundreds of thousands of distinct CDR3 sequences, 22% being singletons. Specimen: peripheral blood. All receptors derive from a woman between 18 and 29 years old with stable Graves' hyperthyroidism. Some clones in this sample may be carry-over from other donors' samples.

This clonotype was detected ten times or more. The gene calls are TRBV12-3 or TRBV12-4 and TRBJ1-2; unclear D gene. With 3 bases removed from V and 0 bases from J, the gap between germline ends came to 11 bases. This CDR3 is 15 amino acids long. The chain's CDR3 is CASSFGLGANYGYTF. The CDR3 DNA reads as TGTGCCAGCAGTTTTGGCCTTGGGGCTAACTATGGCTACACCTTC.

This clonotype was seen many times. DNA of the CDR3: TGTGCCAGCAGGCGGACACCAAGGTCCGACACTGAAGCTTTCTTT. Its translation is CASRRTPRSDTEAFF. This chain uses TRBV7-6 with TRBJ1-1; TRBD1 is a possible D gene (5 bases). The CDR3 loop spans 15 amino acids. CDR1 is SGHVS, CDR2 FNYEAQ, per germline. The V and J ends lost 6 bases and 3 bases respectively, with 17 bases between them.

At least ten counts were recorded for this clonotype. The rearrangement uses TRBV6-2 or TRBV6-3 and TRBJ2-7; TRBD2 aligns across 10 bases. Per the germline V gene, CDR1 is MNHEY and CDR2 is SVGEGT. This CDR3 is built from 14 residues. Trimming took 4 bases from V and 5 from J; bases not matched to a gene: 5. The CDR3 spells CASSFGTSAHEQYF. The DNA for the CDR3 is TGTGCCAGCAGTTTCGGGACTAGCGCCCACGAGCAGTACTTC.

The V gene is TRBV29-1, the J gene TRBJ2-7; TRBD2 might be the D (6 bases). V dropped 7 bases and J dropped 3 bases, with 28 bases sitting between them. The CDR3 consists of 17 residues. Germline-derived CDR1 and CDR2 are SQVTM and ANQGSEA. CDR3 nucleotide sequence: TGCAGCGCCTCCGAAGGAGGGGCCAGAAGGAATGGCTACGAGCAGTACTTC. Its protein product is CSASEGGARRNGYEQYF.

The chain has TRBV30 and TRBJ2-7; TRBD1 matches at 10 bases. V shed 1 base, J shed 7 bases, and the junction held 7 bases outside the gene matches. CDR1 is GTSNPN and CDR2 is SVGIG in the germline V gene (reference sequence). The CDR3 runs to 14 residues. The chain's CDR3 is CAWSGDRGRWEQYF. CDR3 bases: TGTGCCTGGAGTGGGGACAGGGGTCGGTGGGAGCAGTACTTC. Supplemented by reference TRBV30 and TRBJ2-7, the full variable domain reads SQTIHQWPATLVQPVGSPLSLECTVEGTSNPNLYWYRQAAGRGLQLLFYSVGIGQISSEVPQNLSASRPQDRQFILSSKKLLLSDSGFYLCAWSGDRGRWEQYFGPGTRLTVT.

The chain links TRBV6-1 to TRBJ1-6, with D unclear. V gave up 2 bases and J gave up 5 bases, with 10 bases separating them. Germline CDR1 MNHNS, CDR2 SASEGT. The CDR3 spans 15 residues. This CDR3 reads CASSEITGHNSPLHF. CDR3 bases: TGTGCCAGCAGTGAAATAACGGGCCATAATTCACCCCTCCACTTT.

This clonotype showed up many times. V usage is TRBV20-1 and J usage is TRBJ1-1; weak D call: TRBD1 (5 bases). The CDR3 length is 13 residues. V gave up 6 bases and J gave up 5 bases, with 16 bases separating them. CDR1 and CDR2 (germline): DFQATT, SNEGSKA (reference sequence). In DNA form, the CDR3 reads TGCAGTGCCCCAGGGCGGAGTGAGACTGAAGCTTTCTTT. As protein: CSAPGRSETEAFF.

This clonotype was seen at least ten times. The CDR3 DNA sequence: TGTGCCAGCAGCTTAGGGACAGTACATGGCTACACCTTC. As protein: CASSLGTVHGYTF. V gene TRBV7-9 combines with J gene TRBJ1-2; a weak D match, TRBD1 (6 bases). V was clipped by 1 base and J by 6 bases, with 9 bases between them. CDR3 size: 13 residues. CDR1 is SEHNR, CDR2 FQNEAQ, per germline (reference sequence).

This clonotype was counted ten times or more. The chain's CDR3 is CSAQRGRDNQPQHF. CDR3 in DNA: TGCAGTGCCCAGAGAGGCAGGGACAATCAGCCCCAGCATTTT. The V and J genes are TRBV20-1 and TRBJ1-5; D may be TRBD1 (5 bases). The V end was cut by 6 bases, the J end by 3 bases, with 15 bases between. This CDR3 region has 14 residues. Germline V lookup: CDR1 DFQATT, CDR2 SNEGSKA (reference sequence).

This clonotype was counted at least ten times. CDR3 DNA: TGTGCCAGCACCCCCGCGGGGGTAGGGAAACAAGAGACCCAGTACTTC. Its protein product is CASTPAGVGKQETQYF. The rearrangement uses TRBV7-2 and TRBJ2-5; 7 nucleotides agree with TRBD2. The CDR3 contains 16 residues. Per the germline V gene, CDR1 is SGHTA and CDR2 is FQGNSA. The trim removed 7 bases at V and 2 bases at J, leaving 13 bases unmatched.